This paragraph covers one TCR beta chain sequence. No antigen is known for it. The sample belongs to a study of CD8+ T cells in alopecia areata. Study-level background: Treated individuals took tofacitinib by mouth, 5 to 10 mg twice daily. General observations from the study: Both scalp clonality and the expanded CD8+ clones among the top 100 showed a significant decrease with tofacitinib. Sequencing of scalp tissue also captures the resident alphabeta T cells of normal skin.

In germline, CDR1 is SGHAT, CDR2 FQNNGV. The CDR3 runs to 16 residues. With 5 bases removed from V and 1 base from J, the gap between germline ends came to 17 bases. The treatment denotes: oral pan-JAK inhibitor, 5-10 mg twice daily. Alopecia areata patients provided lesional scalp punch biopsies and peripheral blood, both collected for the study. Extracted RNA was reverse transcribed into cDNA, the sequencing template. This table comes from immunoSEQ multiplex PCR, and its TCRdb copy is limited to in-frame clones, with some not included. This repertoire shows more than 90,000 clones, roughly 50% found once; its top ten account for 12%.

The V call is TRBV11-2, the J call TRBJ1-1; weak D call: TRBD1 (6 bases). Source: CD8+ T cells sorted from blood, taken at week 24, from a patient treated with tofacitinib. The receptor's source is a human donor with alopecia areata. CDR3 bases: TGTGCCAGCAGCCCGTGGCCGGGGGGGCCGAACACTGAAGCTTTCTTT. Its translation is CASSPWPGGPNTEAFF.